This TCR beta chain was recorded in a study of cytotoxic CD8 clonotypes in ibrutinib-treated CLL. Whole-study results and caveats: Starting clonality was above that of age-matched healthy donors and tracked circulating CD8+ T-cell counts. Clonality rose at ibrutinib response and fell back toward baseline at progression.

Germline V CDR1 and CDR2: LNHDA, SQIVND (reference sequence). This CDR3 is built from 15 residues. Trimming took 6 bases from V and 7 from J; bases not matched to a gene: 14. To note about this clone: The antigen is not known.

T cells were sequenced at a targeted depth of 1 in 200,000 to 1 in 1 million. Method: immunoSEQ multiplex PCR; TCRdb's copy keeps in-frame clones and lacks some. The data show approximately 340,000 clones, 67% seen once. The chain has TRBV19 and TRBJ2-7, with 8 bases fitting TRBD2. The material sequenced was PBMCs, taken after 36 months of ibrutinib treatment. This TCR derives from a human donor with chronic lymphocytic leukemia. The CDR3, as DNA: TGTGCCAGTAGAGAGAGGGGACTAGGGAACGGAGAGCAGTACTTC. Its translation: CASRERGLGNGEQYF.